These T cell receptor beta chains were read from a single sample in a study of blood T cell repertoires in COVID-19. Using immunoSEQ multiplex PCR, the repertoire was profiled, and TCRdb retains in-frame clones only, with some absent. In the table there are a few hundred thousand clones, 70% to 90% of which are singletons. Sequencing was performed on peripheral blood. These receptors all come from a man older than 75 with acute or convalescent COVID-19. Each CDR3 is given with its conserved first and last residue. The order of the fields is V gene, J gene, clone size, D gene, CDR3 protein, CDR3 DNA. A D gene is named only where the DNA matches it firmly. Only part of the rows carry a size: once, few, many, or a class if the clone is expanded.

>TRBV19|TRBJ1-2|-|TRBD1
CASSLRTGRNYGYTF
TGTGCCAGTAGTCTCAGGACAGGGAGGAACTATGGCTACACCTTC
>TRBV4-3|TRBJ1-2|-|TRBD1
CASSQVTGDNYGYTF
TGCGCCAGCAGCCAAGTTACAGGGGACAACTATGGCTACACCTTC
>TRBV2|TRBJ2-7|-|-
CASSLTSINEQYF
TGTGCCAGCAGTTTGACTAGTATAAACGAGCAGTACTTC
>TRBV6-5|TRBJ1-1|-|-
CATLRSSEGTEAFF
TGTGCCACCCTCCGGAGCTCGGAGGGCACTGAAGCTTTCTTT
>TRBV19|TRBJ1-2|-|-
CASSISRRQRSNYGYTF
TGTGCCAGTAGTATTAGTCGTCGACAGCGTTCTAACTATGGCTACACCTTC
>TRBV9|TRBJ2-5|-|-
CASSVGFRDKQETQYF
TGTGCCAGCAGCGTAGGGTTTCGGGACAAACAAGAGACCCAGTACTTC
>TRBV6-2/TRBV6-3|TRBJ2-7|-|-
CASSYLGGTSYEQYF
TGTGCCAGCAGTTATCTCGGTGGGACTTCCTACGAGCAGTACTTC
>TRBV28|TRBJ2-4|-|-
CASTRVGGGFLSSIQYF
TGTGCCAGCACGCGAGTTGGAGGGGGCTTTTTAAGTAGCATTCAGTACTTC
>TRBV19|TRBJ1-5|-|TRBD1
CASSTGGNQPQHF
TGTGCCAGTTCCACAGGGGGCAATCAGCCCCAGCATTTT
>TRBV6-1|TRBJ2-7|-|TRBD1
CASSEGQGVGEQYF
TGTGCCAGCAGCGAGGGACAGGGGGTAGGGGAGCAGTACTTC
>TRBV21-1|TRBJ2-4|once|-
CASSPPGGMAAKNIQYF
TGTGCCAGCAGCCCTCCAGGGGGAATGGCAGCCAAAAACATTCAGTACTTC
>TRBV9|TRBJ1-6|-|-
CASSPYSTGNSPLHF
TGTGCCAGCAGCCCCTACTCGACGGGTAATTCACCCCTCCACTTT
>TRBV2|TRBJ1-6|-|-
CASTAGIYSPLHF
TGTGCCAGCACTGCAGGGATTTACTCACCCCTCCACTTT
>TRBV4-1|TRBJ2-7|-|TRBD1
CASSQERTRDRAYEQYF
TGCGCCAGCAGCCAAGAACGGACCCGGGACAGGGCCTACGAGCAGTACTTC
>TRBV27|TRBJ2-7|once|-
CASSLKGRVPEQYF
TGTGCCAGCAGTTTAAAAGGCAGGGTCCCCGAGCAGTACTTC
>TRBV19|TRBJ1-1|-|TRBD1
CANPTGVNTEAFF
TGTGCCAACCCGACAGGGGTGAACACTGAAGCTTTCTTT
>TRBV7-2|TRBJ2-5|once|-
CASRLFRDQETQYF
TGTGCCAGCAGGCTCTTCCGGGACCAAGAGACCCAGTACTTC
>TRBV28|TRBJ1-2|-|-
CASTSNRVYGYTF
TGTGCCAGCACCTCCAATCGGGTATATGGCTACACCTTC
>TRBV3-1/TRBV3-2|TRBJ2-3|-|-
CASSQVTGSTDTQYF
TGTGCCAGCAGCCAAGTCACAGGGAGCACAGATACGCAGTATTTT
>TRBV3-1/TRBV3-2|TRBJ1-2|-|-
CASSQENIGLSNYGYTF
TGTGCCAGCAGCCAAGAGAACATCGGACTGTCTAACTATGGCTACACCTTC
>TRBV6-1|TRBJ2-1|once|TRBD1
CASSETGNSYNEQFF
TGTGCCAGCAGTGAGACAGGGAACTCCTACAATGAGCAGTTCTTC
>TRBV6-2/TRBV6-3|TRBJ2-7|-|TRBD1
CASSLNRQGNEQYF
TGTGCCAGCAGCTTAAACCGACAGGGTAACGAGCAGTACTTC
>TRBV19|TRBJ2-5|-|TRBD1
CASSSPGQGWETQYF
TGTGCCAGTAGCTCCCCGGGACAGGGATGGGAGACCCAGTACTTC
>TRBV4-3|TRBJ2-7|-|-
CASSQDFSYEQYF
TGCGCCAGCAGCCAAGATTTTTCGTACGAGCAGTACTTC
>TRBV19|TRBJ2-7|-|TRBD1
CASSTEGGTGVYEQYF
TGTGCCAGTAGTACCGAGGGTGGGACAGGGGTCTACGAGCAGTACTTC
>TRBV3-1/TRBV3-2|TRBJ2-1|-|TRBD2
CASSHNLGAGGDNEQFF
TGTGCCAGCAGCCATAACCTCGGGGCGGGAGGGGACAATGAGCAGTTCTTC
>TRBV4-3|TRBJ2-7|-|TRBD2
CASSQEDGLAGHYEQYF
TGCGCCAGCAGCCAGGAAGATGGACTAGCGGGACACTACGAGCAGTACTTC
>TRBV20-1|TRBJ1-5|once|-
CSASQGISNQPQHF
TGCAGTGCTAGTCAGGGAATAAGCAATCAGCCCCAGCATTTT
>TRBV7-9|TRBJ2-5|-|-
CASSLYAEETQYF
TGTGCCAGCAGCTTATATGCGGAGGAGACCCAGTACTTC
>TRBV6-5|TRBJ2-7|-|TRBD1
CASRRDSSYEQYF
TGTGCCAGCAGAAGGGACAGCTCCTACGAGCAGTACTTC
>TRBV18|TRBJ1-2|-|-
CASSRGRANYGYTF
TGTGCCAGCTCACGGGGCAGGGCTAACTATGGCTACACCTTC
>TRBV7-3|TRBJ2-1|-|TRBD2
CASSSGLAGLNEQFF
TGTGCCAGCAGCTCGGGACTAGCGGGGCTCAATGAGCAGTTCTTC
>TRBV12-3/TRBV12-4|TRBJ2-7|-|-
CASQRGRAYEQYF
TGTGCCAGCCAACGCGGCCGGGCCTACGAGCAGTACTTC
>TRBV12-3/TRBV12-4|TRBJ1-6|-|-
CASSFKENSPLHF
TGTGCCAGCAGCTTTAAGGAGAATTCACCCCTCCACTTT
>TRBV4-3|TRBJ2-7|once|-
CASSQDSRGSYEQYF
TGCGCCAGCAGCCAAGATTCCCGCGGATCCTACGAGCAGTACTTC
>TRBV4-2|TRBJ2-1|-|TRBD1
CASSHSTRQGDNEQFF
TGTGCCAGCAGCCACTCAACGAGACAGGGTGACAATGAGCAGTTCTTC
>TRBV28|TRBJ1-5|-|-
CASSPNQPQHF
TGTGCCAGCAGTCCAAATCAGCCCCAGCATTTT
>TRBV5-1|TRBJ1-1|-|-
CASSLDGSAGGKPLF
TGCGCCAGCAGCTTGGACGGATCCGCCGGGGGGAAGCCTCTCTTT
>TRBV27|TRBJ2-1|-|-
CASRAGRSSYNEQFF
TGTGCCAGCAGGGCGGGACGGAGCTCCTACAATGAGCAGTTCTTC
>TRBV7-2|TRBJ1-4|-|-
CASSLNRPGAGEKLFF
TGTGCCAGCAGCTTAAACCGGCCAGGGGCAGGTGAAAAACTGTTTTTT
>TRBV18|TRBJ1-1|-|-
CASSPPGTPRGTEAFF
TGTGCCAGCTCACCACCAGGGACTCCGAGAGGAACTGAAGCTTTCTTT
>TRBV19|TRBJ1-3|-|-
CASSTQGSGNTIYF
TGTGCCAGTAGTACTCAGGGGTCTGGAAACACCATATATTTT
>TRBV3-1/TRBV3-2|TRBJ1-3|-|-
CASSQTGRSGNTIYF
TGTGCCAGCAGCCAGACAGGAAGATCTGGAAACACCATATATTTT
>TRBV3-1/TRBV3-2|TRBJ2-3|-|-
CASSQNKDTQYF
TGTGCCAGCAGTCAGAATAAAGATACGCAGTATTTT
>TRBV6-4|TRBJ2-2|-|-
CASSGLENGELFF
TGTGCCAGCAGCGGACTGGAGAACGGGGAGCTGTTTTTT
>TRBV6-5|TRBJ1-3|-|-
CASSYVRAPGNTIYF
TGTGCCAGCAGTTACGTCAGGGCCCCTGGAAACACCATATATTTT
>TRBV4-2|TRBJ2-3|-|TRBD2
CASSQGSAGEDTQYF
TGTGCCAGCAGCCAAGGATCTGCGGGAGAAGATACGCAGTATTTT
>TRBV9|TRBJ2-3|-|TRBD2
CASSVRGNTDTQYF
TGTGCCAGCAGCGTGCGGGGGAACACAGATACGCAGTATTTT
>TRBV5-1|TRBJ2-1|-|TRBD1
CASSLAGQGAYNEQFF
TGCGCCAGCAGCTTGGCCGGACAGGGGGCCTACAATGAGCAGTTCTTC
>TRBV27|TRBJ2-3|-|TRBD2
CASSQWGGSTDTQYF
TGTGCCAGCAGCCAATGGGGGGGGAGCACAGATACGCAGTATTTT
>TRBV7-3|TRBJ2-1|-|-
CASSSTGGGDEQFF
TGTGCCAGCAGCTCCACTGGCGGGGGCGATGAGCAGTTCTTC
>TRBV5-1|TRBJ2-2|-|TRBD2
CASSLTSGGSTGELFF
TGCGCCAGCAGCTTGACTAGCGGGGGTAGTACCGGGGAGCTGTTTTTT
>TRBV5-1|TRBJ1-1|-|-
CASSPATGNTEAFF
TGCGCCAGCAGCCCCGCGACAGGGAACACTGAAGCTTTCTTT
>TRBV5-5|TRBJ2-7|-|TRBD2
CASSLTSGVLGEQYF
TGTGCCAGCAGCTTGACTAGCGGGGTGTTAGGGGAGCAGTACTTC
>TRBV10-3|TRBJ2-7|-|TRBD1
CAISETGTGGYEQYF
TGTGCCATCAGTGAAACCGGGACAGGAGGCTACGAGCAGTACTTC
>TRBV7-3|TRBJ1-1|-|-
CASSLTLFTEAFF
TGTGCCAGCAGCTTAACTCTGTTCACTGAAGCTTTCTTT
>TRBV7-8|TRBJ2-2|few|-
CASTTLVLTSTGELFF
TGTGCCAGCACCACACTGGTCCTGACTAGCACCGGGGAGCTGTTTTTT